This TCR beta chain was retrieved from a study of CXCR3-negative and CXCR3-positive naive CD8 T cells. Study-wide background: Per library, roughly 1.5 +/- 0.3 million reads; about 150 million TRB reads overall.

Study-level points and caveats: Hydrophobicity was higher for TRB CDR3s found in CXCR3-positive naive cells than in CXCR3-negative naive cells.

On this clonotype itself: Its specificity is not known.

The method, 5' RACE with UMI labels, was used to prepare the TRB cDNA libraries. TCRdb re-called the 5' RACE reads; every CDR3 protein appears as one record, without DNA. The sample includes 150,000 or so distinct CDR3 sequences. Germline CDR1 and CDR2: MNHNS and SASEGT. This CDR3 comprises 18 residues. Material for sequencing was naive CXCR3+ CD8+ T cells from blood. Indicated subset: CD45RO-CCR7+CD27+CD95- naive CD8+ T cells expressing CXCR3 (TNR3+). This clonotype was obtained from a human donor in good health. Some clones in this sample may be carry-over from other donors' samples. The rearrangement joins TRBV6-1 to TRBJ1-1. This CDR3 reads CASSEEPDGGEGYTEAFF.